The entry below describes one T cell receptor (beta chain). Antigen: not known. Germline values: CDR1 SGHRS, CDR2 YFSETQ. This CDR3 has 13 residues. The germline V and J ends were trimmed by 4 bases and 5 bases, with 10 bases remaining between them. This sample was included in a study of CD8 T cells in Susac syndrome. About the research overall: Eight or nine of the sequenced Susac syndrome patients were in remission, and 5 or 6 had active disease.

Overall study results and limits: Within Susac syndrome CD4+ T cell repertoires, clonal expansion was not evident.

From blood CD8+ and CD4+ T cells, TCR beta sequences were generated. Recently defined diagnostic criteria classed the Susac syndrome patients as definite or probable. Random hexamers primed reverse transcription of about 0.5 to 1 ug RNA. TCRdb passed the immunoSEQ multiplex PCR reads through MiXCR, listing each CDR3 protein once. The table lists around 180,000 distinct CDR3 sequences, roughly 94% of them singletons. The material sequenced was CD4+ T cells from PBMCs. The chain joins TRBV5-1 to TRBJ1-5; D gene uncertain. This sequence originates from a human donor with Susac syndrome. CDR3 sequence (DNA): TGCGCCAGCAGCGAAAACAGCGATCAGCCCCAGCATTTT. It translates to CASSENSDQPQHF.